Listed below are T cell receptor beta chains from one sample, sequenced in a study of T-cell memory formation after mild COVID-19. TCRdb re-called the 5' RACE reads through MiXCR, storing one row per CDR3 protein. The repertoire holds 540,000 or so distinct CDR3 sequences, about a fifth seen once, with around 12% in the top ten. The specimen was PBMCs or a T cell subset sorted from them (not recorded which). Source of these receptors: an adult woman who had mild COVID-19 (a few samples of this study predate the infection). Cell type and time point are not known. CDR3s include the opening cysteine and the closing phenylalanine or tryptophan. Each record gives: J gene, V gene, CDR3 protein.

>TRBJ2-7|TRBV18
CASSSTGTGIYEQYF
>TRBJ1-1|TRBV7-9
CASSLQGAYTEAFF
>TRBJ2-1|TRBV30
CACTGTWTYNEQFF
>TRBJ2-1|TRBV10-3
CAISEFGTGYNEQFF
>TRBJ2-1|TRBV10-3
CAIMGRGREQFF
>TRBJ1-1|TRBV6-1
CASSEFRTEAFF
>TRBJ2-7|TRBV7-9
CASSKRQGSNEQYF
>TRBJ2-7|TRBV29-1
CSVEGNSGHPYEQYF
>TRBJ2-7|TRBV6-6
CASSYEAVSSYEQYF
>TRBJ2-2|TRBV12-3/TRBV12-4
CASSSGQGTGELFF
>TRBJ2-1|TRBV7-9
CASSPAPGLAAYNEQFF
>TRBJ2-7|TRBV29-1
CSVMPSSYEQYF
>TRBJ1-2|TRBV11-2
CASSPGQGRSYGYTF
>TRBJ2-7|TRBV18
CASSPDYLYEQYF
>TRBJ1-6|TRBV7-2
CASSLFGTGGAGTNSPLHF
>TRBJ2-4|TRBV20-1
CSAPRAKNIQYF
>TRBJ1-5|TRBV29-1
CSVGQNSNQPQHF
>TRBJ2-1|TRBV6-6
CASSYDLAGGVNEQFF
>TRBJ1-5|TRBV20-1
CSARGASGWRGNQPQHF
>TRBJ2-4|TRBV7-2
CASMENHLAKNIQYF
>TRBJ1-2|TRBV9
CASSPGQGTYGYTF
>TRBJ2-1|TRBV12-3/TRBV12-4
CASSLGRGGYYNEQFF
>TRBJ2-7|TRBV7-9
CASSLTADSYEQYF
>TRBJ2-2|TRBV12-3/TRBV12-4
CASSFGRAGELFF
>TRBJ2-7|TRBV10-3
CAISESIRSGEQYF
>TRBJ1-6|TRBV10-3
CAIRNQENSPLHF
>TRBJ2-5|TRBV20-1
CSAKGLERRQYF
>TRBJ1-1|TRBV7-3
CASSSGTGGLGTNTEAFF
>TRBJ2-7|TRBV7-9
CASSLLREMSYEQYF
>TRBJ2-7|TRBV3-1
CASSRAARVEF
>TRBJ2-3|TRBV6-1
CASLRPVLAGTDTQYF
>TRBJ2-3|TRBV19
CASSYSGSDTDTQYF
>TRBJ2-1|TRBV11-2
CASRRLAEKTEQFF
>TRBJ2-5|TRBV20-1
CSARDGLAKETQYF
>TRBJ2-3|TRBV7-3
CASSWGGRPKDTQYF
>TRBJ1-2|TRBV12-3/TRBV12-4
CASSFNWQLPTF
>TRBJ2-4|TRBV12-3/TRBV12-4
CASSWAAKNIQYF
>TRBJ1-5|TRBV12-3/TRBV12-4
CASRVGDYQPQHF
>TRBJ1-1|TRBV3-1
CASSQEFTGDEAFF